A selection of T cell receptor beta chains follows, all from one sample in a study of shared clonotypes between healthy human individuals. The table came from immunoSEQ multiplex PCR; TCRdb's copy has only in-frame clones and leaves some out. The table records 650,000 to 700,000 clones, 90% of them present only once. The sequenced sample was memory CD8+ T cells from PBMCs. These TCRs come from a young man in good health. Some clones in this sample may be carry-over from other donors' samples. Both conserved end residues are part of each CDR3. The D gene is left open where the match is weak. Clone size, where shown, is once, few, many, or a class for clones that have expanded.

j_call v_call clone_size d_call cdr3_nt cdr3_aa
TRBJ2-1 TRBV18 . . TGTGCCAGCTCACCGCCCCCCGGAGGATACTACAATGAGCAGTTCTTC CASSPPPGGYYNEQFF
TRBJ1-4 TRBV18 once . TGTGCCAGCTCACCGGGGGCGCGCGCAACTAATGAAAAACTGTTTTTT CASSPGARATNEKLFF
TRBJ2-5 TRBV4-1 . . TGCGCCAGCAGCCAATTTGAGGGGCTGCGCGGAGAGACCCAGTACTTC CASSQFEGLRGETQYF
TRBJ2-5 TRBV5-1 . TRBD2 TGCGCCAGCAGCTTAGCGGGAGGGAAAGAGACCCAGTACTTC CASSLAGGKETQYF
TRBJ1-3 TRBV27 . TRBD1 TGTGCCAGCAGGGAAACAGGGGGCGCTGGAAACACCATATATTTT CASRETGGAGNTIYF
TRBJ2-2 TRBV20-1 . . TGCAGTGCTAGAGATCTCCAGCTGTTTTTT CSARDLQLFF
TRBJ1-2 TRBV6-1 once . TGTGCCAACGGGGGGGCGGGTGGCTACACCTTC CANGGAGGYTF
TRBJ2-2 TRBV9 . TRBD1 TGTGCCAGCAGCGTAGTCGGGACAGGGAACACCGGGGAGCTGTTTTTT CASSVVGTGNTGELFF
TRBJ2-5 TRBV7-9 . TRBD1 TGTGCCAGCAGCTTAGGGACAGGGAGCGGTGAGACCCAGTACTTC CASSLGTGSGETQYF
TRBJ2-7 TRBV11-1 . . TGTGCCAGCAGCTTAGGCCTCGGCCCGGGGAACGAGCAGTACTTC CASSLGLGPGNEQYF
TRBJ2-5 TRBV7-6 . . TGTGCCAGCAGCTACGTCTACGGGAGTGAGACCCAGTACTTC CASSYVYGSETQYF
TRBJ2-7 TRBV11-2 few . TGTGCCAGCAGCCCACCGGACAGCTTGAGCTCCTACGAGCAGTACTTC CASSPPDSLSSYEQYF
TRBJ2-1 TRBV9 . TRBD2 TGTGCCAGCAGCGTGGTAGGTCGCGGGAGTCTCAATGAGCAGTTCTTC CASSVVGRGSLNEQFF
TRBJ2-7 TRBV15 . TRBD1 TGTGCCACCAGCAGTCCCCACGTCAACAGGGGCGAGCAGTACTTC CATSSPHVNRGEQYF
TRBJ1-1 TRBV10-3 . . TGTGCCATCAGTGAAGGCAGCCGGCGGACCACTGAAGCTTTCTTT CAISEGSRRTTEAFF
TRBJ2-7 TRBV4-1 . . TGCGCCAGCAGCCGAAAACCGACAGAGGACTCCTACGAGCAGTACTTC CASSRKPTEDSYEQYF
TRBJ2-3 TRBV21-1 . . TGTGCCAGACACAAGTTTGTTTACACAGATACGCAGTATTTT CARHKFVYTDTQYF
TRBJ1-2 TRBV6-1 . . TGTGCCAGCAGTTCAAACCGGGAGGGCCCTCCGGGCTACACCTTC CASSSNREGPPGYTF
TRBJ2-1 TRBV9 once TRBD2 TGTGCCAGCAGCCCTCGGGGAGCGGGAGCGGTCTACAATGAGCAGTTCTTC CASSPRGAGAVYNEQFF
TRBJ1-5 TRBV7-8 . . TGTGCCAGCAGCTTATTTGGGGGGCCCCAGCATTTT CASSLFGGPQHF
TRBJ2-3 TRBV14 . . TGTGCCAGCAGGCTTCGCAGGACAGATACGCAGTATTTT CASRLRRTDTQYF
TRBJ2-7 TRBV4-1 . . TGCGCCAGCAGCCAAGACCCCCCCTACGAGCAGTACTTC CASSQDPPYEQYF
TRBJ2-4 TRBV7-9 . TRBD1 TGTGCCAGCAGCTTAGGGGGGACAGGGATAGCCAAAAACATTCAGTACTTC CASSLGGTGIAKNIQYF
TRBJ1-5 TRBV7-9 . . TGTGCCAGCAGCCTGGGCGGAGGTGGTGAGCCCCAGCATTTT CASSLGGGGEPQHF
TRBJ2-7 TRBV14 . . TGTGCCAGCAGCCACTTATTACTCCCCTACGAGCAGTACTTC CASSHLLLPYEQYF
TRBJ2-1 TRBV7-9 . TRBD2 TGTGCCAGCAGCTTGCAACTAGCGGGAGTTAGTGAGCAGTTCTTC CASSLQLAGVSEQFF
TRBJ2-7 TRBV28 . TRBD2 TGTGCCAGCAGTCCCCGGACTAGAGTTGTTGCCTACGAGCAGTACTTC CASSPRTRVVAYEQYF
TRBJ2-7 TRBV4-3 . TRBD1 TGCGCCAGCAGCCAGCTCAGACAGGGCGGGGAGCAGTACTTC CASSQLRQGGEQYF
TRBJ2-6 TRBV11-2 . . TGTGCCAGCAGCTTAGCCCTGTGGGTCTCCTCTGGGGCCAACGTCCTGACTTTC CASSLALWVSSGANVLTF
TRBJ1-5 TRBV7-9 once . TGTGCCAGCAGCCGATCCGGACCTTATCAGCCCCAGCATTTT CASSRSGPYQPQHF
TRBJ2-7 TRBV27 . . TGTGCCAGCAGTTATGGGGAAGGCTACGAGCAGTACTTC CASSYGEGYEQYF
TRBJ2-7 TRBV5-4 once TRBD2 TGTGCCAGCAGCCTACTTACTAGCGGGAGGAGCGAGCAGTACTTC CASSLLTSGRSEQYF
TRBJ2-7 TRBV10-3 . . TGTGCCATCAGTGGAGAGCGAGGGGTCCCCCTCGAGCAGTACTTC CAISGERGVPLEQYF
TRBJ2-5 TRBV28 . . TGTGCCAGCAGTTGGGCAGGGGCGGAGACCCAGTACTTC CASSWAGAETQYF
TRBJ2-3 TRBV9 . TRBD1 TGTGCCAGCAGCCCCTATGGACAGGGTATGCCAGATACGCAGTATTTT CASSPYGQGMPDTQYF
TRBJ2-7 TRBV11-2 once . TGTGCCAGCAGCTTGGGGGCCAGCTACGAGCAGTACTTC CASSLGASYEQYF
TRBJ2-1 TRBV10-2 . . TGCGCCAGCAACTACAATGAGCAGTTCTTC CASNYNEQFF
TRBJ2-7 TRBV15 . . TGTGCCACCAGCAGGGTACGGGTAACCTACGAGCAGTACTTC CATSRVRVTYEQYF
TRBJ2-7 TRBV15 . TRBD1 TGTGCCACCAGCCAAACAGGGGGCGGGTATTCATACGAGCAGTACTTC CATSQTGGGYSYEQYF
TRBJ2-1 TRBV2 . TRBD1 TGTGCCAGCAGTTTCCGCGGACCAACAGGGGCGCTCCTGTTCTTC CASSFRGPTGALLFF
TRBJ2-7 TRBV7-9 . . TGTGCCAGCAGCGCAACCTACGAGCAGTACTTC CASSATYEQYF
TRBJ2-1 TRBV27 . TRBD1 TGTGCCAGCAGTTTATGGGACAGTTACAATGAGCAGTTCTTC CASSLWDSYNEQFF
TRBJ1-1 TRBV6-1 once . TGTGCCAGCAGTGAACGAGCAGGGTCTGAAGCTTTCTTT CASSERAGSEAFF
TRBJ1-5 TRBV11-2 . . TGTGCCAGCAGCACCCCTAGGTCTAGCAATCAGCCCCAGCATTTT CASSTPRSSNQPQHF
TRBJ2-1 TRBV11-2 . . TGTGCCAGCAGCTTAGAGGTGGGCAGTGGGGGAGATGAGCAGTTCTTC CASSLEVGSGGDEQFF
TRBJ1-1 TRBV19 . . TGTGCCAGTAGTTTCCCGGGACGGAAAGCTTTCTTT CASSFPGRKAFF
TRBJ2-7 TRBV19 . TRBD2 TGTGCCAGTAGTGAGGGACTAGCGGGCTTCTCCTACGAGCAGTACTTC CASSEGLAGFSYEQYF
TRBJ1-3 TRBV9 . TRBD1 TGTGCCAGCAGCTTGAACAGGGGTTATGGAAACACCATATATTTT CASSLNRGYGNTIYF
TRBJ2-5 TRBV7-9 . . TGTGCCAGCAGCCAGGACAAGGGGGGAACACAAGAGACCCAGTACTTC CASSQDKGGTQETQYF